A selection of T cell receptor beta chains follows, all from one sample in a study of blood T cells in healthy people across ages. TCRdb redid the calling of the 5' RACE reads with MiXCR, one entry per CDR3 protein. The sample lists roughly 1.5 million distinct CDR3 sequences, approximately 43% seen once, with around 4% in the top ten. The sequencing sample was made of blood. The receptors come from a woman aged 18-29 years in good health. The CDR3 runs from the conserved cysteine through the conserved F or W. D genes are given only for firm matches. Clone size, where shown, is once, few, many, or a class for clones that have expanded.

>few|TRBD1|17|TRBJ1-1|TRBV3-1
CASSQVPGQGTDTEAFF
TGTGCCAGCAGCCAAGTACCGGGACAGGGTACAGACACTGAAGCTTTCTTT
>NA|TRBD2|14|TRBJ2-7|TRBV20-1
CSASYIAGDNEQYF
TGCAGTGCTAGTTACATAGCGGGAGATAACGAGCAGTACTTC
>few|NA|17|TRBJ1-2|TRBV6-2/TRBV6-3
CATRALPGPGMSYGYTF
TGTGCCACCCGTGCGTTGCCGGGACCCGGTATGAGCTATGGCTACACCTTC
>NA|NA|13|TRBJ2-3|TRBV7-2
CASSLQGQDTQYF
TGTGCCAGCAGCTTGCAGGGGCAAGATACGCAGTATTTT
>NA|NA|13|TRBJ2-1|TRBV10-3
CAIREAREETQFF
TGTGCCATCAGGGAGGCTAGGGAAGAGACCCAGTTCTTC
>few|NA|18|TRBJ1-4|TRBV6-1
CASSRRDSRAYPNEKLFF
TGTGCCAGCAGTAGGCGGGACTCCCGAGCTTATCCTAATGAAAAACTGTTTTTT
>NA|TRBD1|16|TRBJ2-5|TRBV27
CASSPWDRGFHWTQYF
TGTGCCAGCAGTCCATGGGACAGGGGGTTTCATTGGACCCAGTACTTC
>NA|TRBD1|16|TRBJ2-7|TRBV7-6
CASSPRQGRSYNEQYF
TGTGCCAGCAGCCCCCGACAGGGGCGGTCCTACAATGAGCAGTACTTC
>few|NA|14|TRBJ2-4|TRBV9
CASSPGQGLNIQYF
TGTGCCAGCAGCCCAGGACAAGGTTTAAACATTCAGTACTTC
>NA|TRBD2|16|TRBJ2-3|TRBV11-2
CASRRTSGLGTDTQYF
TGTGCCAGCAGAAGGACTAGCGGGCTGGGCACAGATACGCAGTATTTT
>NA|TRBD2|14|TRBJ2-7|TRBV11-2
CASSQGLAFNEQYF
TGTGCCAGCAGCCAGGGACTAGCGTTCAACGAGCAGTACTTC
>few|NA|15|TRBJ1-2|TRBV27
CASSLVAGEAYGYTF
TGTGCCAGCAGTTTAGTGGCAGGGGAGGCCTATGGCTACACCTTC
>many|NA|13|TRBJ1-1|TRBV10-3
CAISEYTNTEAFF
TGTGCCATCAGTGAGTACACGAACACTGAAGCTTTCTTT
>few|TRBD1|17|TRBJ1-2|TRBV7-9
CASSLVSGQRPYYGYTF
TGTGCCAGCAGCTTAGTCTCGGGACAGCGACCTTACTATGGCTACACCTTC
>NA|TRBD2|16|TRBJ2-1|TRBV4-3
CTSSQASSGMYNEQFF
TGCACCAGCAGCCAAGCGTCTAGCGGGATGTACAATGAGCAGTTCTTC
>few|NA|14|TRBJ2-3|TRBV29-1
CSVRAAGWADTQYF
TGCAGCGTTAGGGCGGCGGGATGGGCAGATACGCAGTATTTT
>NA|NA|15|TRBJ1-6|TRBV20-1
CSARTVSSYNSPLHF
TGCAGTGCACGGACAGTTAGCTCCTATAATTCACCCCTCCACTTT
>NA|TRBD2|14|TRBJ2-4|TRBV6-5
CASSSTSGGAKTYF
TGTGCCAGCAGTTCGACTAGCGGGGGGGCTAAGACGTACTTC
>NA|NA|15|TRBJ2-7|TRBV20-1
CSATMRQRSSYEQYF
TGCAGTGCTACCATGAGGCAGCGGAGCTCCTACGAGCAGTACTTC
>many|NA|14|TRBJ2-7|TRBV20-1
CSATQGDETYEQYF
TGCAGTGCTACCCAAGGGGACGAGACCTACGAGCAGTACTTC
>few|TRBD2|18|TRBJ2-1|TRBV27
CASSLSPLLAGAYNEQFF
TGTGCCAGCAGTTTATCGCCCCTCCTAGCGGGGGCCTACAATGAGCAGTTCTTC
>NA|TRBD1|16|TRBJ1-1|TRBV5-4
CASSLGGGTGHTEAFF
TGTGCCAGCAGCTTGGGGGGAGGGACAGGCCACACTGAAGCTTTCTTT
>NA|NA|14|TRBJ2-1|TRBV9
CASSGNYGVDEQFF
TGTGCCAGCAGCGGGAACTACGGGGTGGATGAGCAGTTCTTC
>NA|TRBD2|13|TRBJ2-4|TRBV20-1
CSAKLAGKVEQYF
TGCAGTGCTAAACTAGCGGGAAAGGTTGAGCAGTACTTC
>NA|TRBD1|14|TRBJ1-2|TRBV18
CASSRQGEDYGYTF
TGTGCCAGCTCTCGACAGGGGGAGGACTATGGCTACACCTTC
>few|NA|15|TRBJ1-3|TRBV4-3
CASSHDVRLGNTIYF
TGCGCCAGCAGCCATGACGTTCGGCTAGGAAACACCATATATTTT
>few|TRBD2|17|TRBJ2-1|TRBV4-1
CASSQDGGALVGNEQFF
TGCGCCAGCAGCCAAGACGGGGGGGCCTTGGTCGGCAATGAGCAGTTCTTC
>NA|TRBD2|14|TRBJ2-2|TRBV20-1
CSAGLARGTGELFF
TGCAGTGCTGGGTTGGCGCGGGGGACCGGGGAGCTGTTTTTT